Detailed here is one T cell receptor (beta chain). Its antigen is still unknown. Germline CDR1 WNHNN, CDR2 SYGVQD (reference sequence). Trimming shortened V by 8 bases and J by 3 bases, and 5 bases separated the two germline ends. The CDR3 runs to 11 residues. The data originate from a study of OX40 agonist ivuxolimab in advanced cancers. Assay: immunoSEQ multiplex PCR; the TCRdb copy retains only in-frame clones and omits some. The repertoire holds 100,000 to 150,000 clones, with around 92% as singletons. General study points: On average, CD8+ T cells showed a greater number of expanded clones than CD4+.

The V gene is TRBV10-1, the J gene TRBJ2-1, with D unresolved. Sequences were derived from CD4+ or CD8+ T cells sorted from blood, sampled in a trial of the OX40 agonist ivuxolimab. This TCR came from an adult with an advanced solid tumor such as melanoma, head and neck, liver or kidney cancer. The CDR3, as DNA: TGCGCCAGCGGGGACTACAATGAGCAGTTCTTC. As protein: CASGDYNEQFF.